This T cell receptor beta chain was recorded in a study of shared clonotypes between healthy human individuals. Profiled with immunoSEQ multiplex PCR; TCRdb holds only in-frame clones, not every one. The data show about 2.1 million clones, with approximately 94% seen just once and about 1.5% held by the top ten. From germline, CDR1 is SGDLS and CDR2 YYNGEE. The length of the CDR3 is 17 residues. Trimming took off 4 bases at V and 0 bases at J, with 18 bases between the two ends. CD8 cells regarded as naive lacked CD45RO, were positively chosen for CCR7, and omitted terminally differentiated effector memory CD45RA+ cells.

The chain employs TRBV9 and TRBJ2-3; D is undetermined. The origin of this receptor is a man aged 18-30 years in good health. Some clones in this sample may be carry-over from other donors' samples. The sample comprised naive CD8+ T cells from PBMCs. In nucleotides, the CDR3 is TGTGCCAGCAGCCATAACCTTCACACCTCTAGCACAGATACGCAGTATTTT. Its protein product is CASSHNLHTSSTDTQYF.